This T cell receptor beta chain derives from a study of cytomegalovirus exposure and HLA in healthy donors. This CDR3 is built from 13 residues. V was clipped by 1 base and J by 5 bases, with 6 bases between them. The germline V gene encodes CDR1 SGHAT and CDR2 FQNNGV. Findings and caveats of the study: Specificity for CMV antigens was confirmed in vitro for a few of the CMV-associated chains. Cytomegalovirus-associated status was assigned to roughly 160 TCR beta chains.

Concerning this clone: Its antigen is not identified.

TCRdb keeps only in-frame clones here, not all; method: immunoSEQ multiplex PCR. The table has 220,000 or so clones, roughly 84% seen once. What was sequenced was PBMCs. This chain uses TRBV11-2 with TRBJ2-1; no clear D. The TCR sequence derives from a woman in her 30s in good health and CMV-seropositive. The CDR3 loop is CASSLGWNNEQFF. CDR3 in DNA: TGTGCCAGCAGCTTAGGCTGGAACAATGAGCAGTTCTTC. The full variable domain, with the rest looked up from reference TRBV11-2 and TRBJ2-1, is EAGVAQSPRYKIIEKRQSVAFWCNPISGHATLYWYQQILGQGPKLLIQFQNNGVVDDSQLPKDRFSAERLKGVDSTLKIQPAKLEDSAVYLCASSLGWNNEQFFGPGTRLTVL.